Listed below are T cell receptor beta chains from one sample, sequenced in a study of human T cells and chemical hapten exposure. Using its own MiXCR run on the RACE reads, TCRdb lists one record per CDR3 protein. The table shows 180,000 or so distinct CDR3 sequences, with under 25% occurring only once. The specimen was whole blood, collected in connection with sensitization to the hapten diphenylcyclopropenone (DPC). The receptors were gathered from a woman between 50 and 59 years old with alopecia areata. Some clones in this sample may be carry-over from other donors' samples. The CDR3 runs from the conserved cysteine through the conserved F or W. Each record gives: D gene, V gene, J gene, clone size, CDR3 DNA, CDR3 protein. D genes are given only for firm matches. Rows give clone size only sometimes, using once, few, many, or a class for an expanded clone.

NA,TRBV6-6,TRBJ2-3,many,TGTGCCAGCAGGTACACAGATACGCAGTATTTT,CASRYTDTQYF
NA,TRBV3-1,TRBJ2-5,many,TGTGCCAGCAGCCAAGGTAACAGGGGGCGGCGGACTAGCGGACCGACTCAAGAGACCCAGTACTTC,CASSQGNRGRRTSGPTQETQYF
TRBD2,TRBV5-1,TRBJ2-1,few,TGCGCCAGCAGCCCCGGGACTATTGACAATGAGCAGTTCTTC,CASSPGTIDNEQFF
NA,TRBV10-3,TRBJ2-5,few,TGTGCCACCGATGGCGGGACCCCCCAAGAGACCCAGTACTTC,CATDGGTPQETQYF
NA,TRBV2,TRBJ2-6,NA,TGTGCCAGCAGTGGCCAGCTCTCTGGGGCCAACGTCCTGACTTTC,CASSGQLSGANVLTF
NA,TRBV7-9,TRBJ1-1,few,TGTGCCAGCAGCTTAGATCTGGGATTGGCCACTGAAGCTTTCTTT,CASSLDLGLATEAFF
TRBD2,TRBV20-1,TRBJ2-3,NA,TGCAGTGCTAGATCGCACCCGGGACAGGGTCTAGCGGGAGGAACAGATACGCAGTATTTT,CSARSHPGQGLAGGTDTQYF
NA,TRBV7-8,TRBJ2-2,few,TGTGCCAGCAGCTTCAAAGTATGGGAGGGGGCAGCGAACACCGGGGAGCTGTTTTTT,CASSFKVWEGAANTGELFF
TRBD1,TRBV20-1,TRBJ2-4,few,TGCAGTGCTAGAGATCCAGGGGGTGACAAAAACATTCAGTACTTC,CSARDPGGDKNIQYF
TRBD2,TRBV7-3,TRBJ2-3,NA,TGTGCCAGCAGCTTAAGTCTAGCGGGAAGTGCAGATACGCAGTATTTT,CASSLSLAGSADTQYF
TRBD1,TRBV7-9,TRBJ1-1,NA,TGTGCCAGCAGCTTAGGACAGGGCGCTGAAGCTTTCTTT,CASSLGQGAEAFF
NA,TRBV6-6,TRBJ1-2,few,TGTGCCAGCAGTGCCGAGTATGGCTACACCTTC,CASSAEYGYTF
NA,TRBV10-3,TRBJ1-1,NA,TGTGCCATCAGTGAGTCACGGAAGTCAGCTTTCTTT,CAISESRKSAFF
NA,TRBV6-1,TRBJ2-7,NA,TGTGCCAGCAGTGCAACACCGGGTGTTTACGAGCAGTACTTC,CASSATPGVYEQYF
TRBD1,TRBV7-8,TRBJ1-1,few,TGTGCCAGCAGCTTAGCGGCAGGGGGTCGCTACACTGAAGCTTTCTTT,CASSLAAGGRYTEAFF
NA,TRBV5-1,TRBJ2-2,many,TGCGCCAGCAGCCGAACATCGAACACCGGGGAGCTGTTTTTT,CASSRTSNTGELFF
TRBD2,TRBV6-5,TRBJ2-1,NA,TGTGCCAGCAGTTACTCGACTAGCGTTGTCAATGAGCAGTTCTTC,CASSYSTSVVNEQFF
NA,TRBV10-3,TRBJ1-1,many,TGTGCCGTAAGGACGGACCGGAACACTGAAGCTTTCTTT,CAVRTDRNTEAFF
NA,TRBV2,TRBJ2-2,few,TGTGCCAGCAAAAAATTCAGGGACGCCGGGGAGCTGTTTTTT,CASKKFRDAGELFF
NA,TRBV2,TRBJ2-1,NA,TGTGCCAGCAGGGCGTTTGGCAATGAGCAGTTCTTC,CASRAFGNEQFF
NA,TRBV7-9,TRBJ2-3,once,TGTGCCATTGGCGCGGGCGGGCAAGGCACAGATACGCAGTATTTT,CAIGAGGQGTDTQYF
NA,TRBV29-1,TRBJ2-5,few,TGCAGCGTTGGGACAGCGGAGACCCAGTACTTC,CSVGTAETQYF
NA,TRBV7-9,TRBJ2-3,NA,TGTGCCAGCACTAGCCCGGGGGACACAGATACGCAGTATTTT,CASTSPGDTDTQYF
TRBD2,TRBV10-3,TRBJ2-7,NA,TGTGCCATCAGTACCGGACTAGCGGGCCGATACGAGCAGTACTTC,CAISTGLAGRYEQYF
NA,TRBV9,TRBJ1-4,NA,TGTGCCAGCAGTCGAAGGGTTTCGTCTAATGAAAAACTGTTTTTT,CASSRRVSSNEKLFF
NA,TRBV4-2,TRBJ1-1,NA,TGTGCCAGCAGCCAAGAAGGGGGTTACACTGAAGCTTTCTTT,CASSQEGGYTEAFF
TRBD2,TRBV20-1,TRBJ2-3,NA,TGCAGTGCTACTACCCTGGGTCTAGCGGCAGATACGCAGTATTTT,CSATTLGLAADTQYF
NA,TRBV12-3/TRBV12-4,TRBJ1-2,NA,TGTGCCAGCAGTTTAGGGCCACTGGTCTACACCTTC,CASSLGPLVYTF
TRBD1,TRBV7-9,TRBJ2-5,few,TGTGCCATCCCGGGACAGGGGGCCCAGTACTTC,CAIPGQGAQYF
NA,TRBV10-3,TRBJ2-5,few,TGTGCCACCCGAGACAGGCCCCAAGAGACCCAGTACTTC,CATRDRPQETQYF
TRBD2,TRBV12-3/TRBV12-4,TRBJ2-7,NA,TGTGCCAGCAGTAAGGGAGGCGGGAGCTCCTACGAGCAGTACTTC,CASSKGGGSSYEQYF
NA,TRBV5-1,TRBJ1-5,NA,TGCGCCAGCAGCTTGACAGCCGGGAGATTGCCCCAGCATTTT,CASSLTAGRLPQHF
TRBD1,TRBV7-8,TRBJ2-2,NA,TGTGCCAGCACAACCCGACAGGGGGGCACCGGGGAGCTGTTTTTT,CASTTRQGGTGELFF
NA,TRBV29-1,TRBJ2-7,few,TGCAGCGTTCGCAGGGGCGCCTACGAGCAGTACTTC,CSVRRGAYEQYF
NA,TRBV5-1,TRBJ2-1,NA,TGCGCCAGCAGCTTCTTAGCGGCTTACAATGAGCAGTTCTTC,CASSFLAAYNEQFF
NA,TRBV21-1,TRBJ1-1,few,TGTGCCAGCAGGCCCGATCAGGCAGGGACTGAAGCTTTCTTT,CASRPDQAGTEAFF
NA,TRBV29-1,TRBJ2-7,NA,TGCAGCGTTGAAGGCAGGTTCTACGAGCAGTACTTC,CSVEGRFYEQYF
NA,TRBV29-1,TRBJ2-7,NA,TGCAGCGTTCAAGTACTGGGGGATTCCTACGAGCAGTACTTC,CSVQVLGDSYEQYF